Listed here are 16 T cell receptor beta chains from one sample, sequenced in a study of shared clonotypes between healthy human individuals (dated by TCRdb to the early 2020s). Libraries were prepared through the immunoSEQ multiplex PCR assay. Imported from immuneACCESS, the table was reduced by TCRdb to in-frame sequences with V and J called. These copies leave out some clones; in studies compared against another copy, an unresolved V gene accounts for under half, and the cause of the remainder is not known. A total of about 1,800,000 clones appear in this sample, about 95% of them only once. The ten largest clones represent 1.2% of the sample. CD8 naive samples consisted of CD45RO-negative cells that were positively selected for CCR7, yielding a CD45RA+CCR7+ population without TemRA cells. The sample consisted of naive CD8+ T cells sorted from blood. Explained via the paper, the cell subset or site label denotes: CD45RA+CCR7+. The source is a young man in good health.

In DNA, the CDR3 is TGCGCCAGCAGCCGCGGACTAGTTTCCGAGCAGTACTTC. Translated, it gives CASSRGLVSEQYF. The rearrangement links TRBV4-3 to TRBJ2-7, with TRBD2 identical over 7 bases. Germline V gene lookup returns CDR1 LGHNA and CDR2 YSLEER. This CDR3 has 13 residues. V lost 4 bases and J lost 6; bases outside the gene matches: 6.

The V and J genes are TRBV18 and TRBJ2-7; TRBD1 matches at 9 bases. The CDR3 has 15 amino acids. The germline CDR1 and CDR2 sequences are KGHSH and LQKENI. With 3 bases clipped from V and 4 bases from J, the junction kept 7 bases outside the gene matches. CDR3 sequence: CASSPPDRGAYEQYF. The CDR3 DNA reads TGTGCCAGCTCACCCCCGGACAGGGGAGCTTACGAGCAGTACTTC. Full variable domain (outside the CDR3, taken from reference TRBV18 and TRBJ2-7): NAGVMQNPRHLVRRRGQEARLRCSPMKGHSHVYWYRQLPEEGLKFMVYLQKENIIDESGMPKERFSAEFPKEGPSILRIQQVVRGDSAAYFCASSPPDRGAYEQYFGPGTRLTVT.

The V gene is TRBV5-6, the J gene TRBJ2-1, with TRBD2 matching 8 bases. Germline CDR1 is SGHDT and CDR2 is YYEEEE. V was clipped by 4 bases and J by 5 bases; unmatched bases: 2. There are 13 residues in the CDR3. This CDR3 reads CASSTSGNNEQFF. CDR3 nucleotide sequence: TGTGCCAGCAGCACTAGCGGTAACAATGAGCAGTTCTTC.

This clone was found once. The V and J genes are TRBV6-5 and TRBJ2-4; TRBD1 aligns across 7 bases. After removal of 0 bases from V and 8 bases from J, the junction contained 7 bases not matched to a gene. This CDR3 contains 15 residues. Per the germline V gene, CDR1 is MNHEY and CDR2 is SVGAGI. The CDR3 DNA follows: TGTGCCAGCAGTTACTCTAAGACAGGGATTCACATTCAGTACTTC. Translated: CASSYSKTGIHIQYF.

The rearrangement uses TRBV7-8 and TRBJ2-7; possibly TRBD1 or TRBD2 for D (5 bases each). Trimming left V 3 bases short and J 5 bases short, with 8 bases between. CDR1 and CDR2 (germline): SGHVS, FQNEAQ. This CDR3 comprises 12 residues. DNA for the CDR3: TGTGCCAGCAGCTTGCAGGGAGACGAGCAGTACTTC. This codes for CASSLQGDEQYF.

V and J are TRBV19 and TRBJ1-2; a weak D match, TRBD1 (5 bases). V gave up 1 base and J gave up 0 bases, with 9 bases separating them. CDR3 size: 15 residues. Germline CDR1 is LNHDA and CDR2 is SQIVND (reference sequence). The CDR3 coding sequence is TGTGCCAGTAGTATAGCACAGGAGACTAACTATGGCTACACCTTC. Protein sequence: CASSIAQETNYGYTF.

This clone was counted once. V is TRBV4-1 and J is TRBJ1-1, with a tentative D call TRBD1 (5 bases). Germline V lookup: CDR1 MGHRA, CDR2 YSYEKL. V dropped 6 bases and J dropped 3 bases, with 11 bases sitting between them. CDR3 size: 13 residues. CDR3 in amino acids: CASRGRKYTEAFF. The CDR3 DNA follows: TGCGCCAGCAGGGGGCGTAAGTACACTGAAGCTTTCTTT.

Details on this clone: Other DNA sequences in this specimen translate into the identical CDR3. This chain joins TRBV4-1 and TRBJ2-7; 7 bases agree with TRBD1. Germline V gives CDR1 MGHRA, CDR2 YSYEKL. Trimming at V came to 0 bases and at J to 0 bases, leaving 2 bases not matched to a gene. The CDR3 is 15 amino acids. The CDR3 DNA is TGCGCCAGCAGCCAAGACAGGGGGAGCTCCTACGAGCAGTACTTC. It specifies CASSQDRGSSYEQYF.

J is TRBJ1-5 and V is TRBV6-5, with D perhaps matching TRBD1 (5 bases). The CDR3 is made up of 15 amino acids. Per germline, CDR1 MNHEY and CDR2 SVGAGI. V dropped 8 bases and J dropped 12 bases, with 26 bases sitting between them. The CDR3 sequence is CASSSYPTLNQGQHF. CDR3 nucleotides: TGTGCCAGCTCAAGTTACCCGACACTGAATCAGGGCCAGCATTTT.

The V call is TRBV27, the J call TRBJ2-1; 8 bases match TRBD2. The J segment lost 9 bases and the V segment lost 1 base, leaving 2 bases of the junction unmatched. The CDR3 sequence is 13 residues long. Germline CDR1 MNHEY, CDR2 SMNVEV (reference sequence). CDR3 sequence reads: CASSLWTSSEQFF. Here the CDR3 DNA reads TGTGCCAGCAGTTTATGGACTAGCAGTGAGCAGTTCTTC.

The rearrangement joins TRBV27 to TRBJ2-2; D unresolved. V was trimmed by 4 bases and J by 7 bases, leaving 13 bases between them. The CDR3 is made up of 14 amino acids. Germline V gives CDR1 MNHEY, CDR2 SMNVEV (reference sequence). The CDR3 loop reads CASSSRFGVGELFF. The DNA of the CDR3 is TGTGCCAGCAGTTCCCGCTTCGGAGTCGGGGAGCTGTTTTTT.

This clone was seen just once. This rearrangement joins TRBV6-5 to TRBJ2-5; 10 bases align to TRBD1. Germline V lookup: CDR1 MNHEY, CDR2 SVGAGI. The ends lost 7 bases at V and 4 bases at J; junction bases unmatched: 9. The CDR3 has 15 amino acids. The CDR3 protein is CASTAGQGLSETQYF. The CDR3 DNA follows: TGTGCCAGCACCGCGGGACAGGGGTTATCAGAGACCCAGTACTTC.

V usage is TRBV11-1 and J usage is TRBJ2-5, with 9 bases identical to TRBD1. V shed 4 bases and J 2 bases; nucleotides not matched to a gene: 8. Germline V gene lookup returns CDR1 SGHAT and CDR2 FQDESV (reference sequence). The CDR3 is 16 residues long. CDR3 sequence: CASSSGTGPSQETQYF. The CDR3 bases are TGTGCCAGCAGCTCTGGGACAGGGCCCTCTCAAGAGACCCAGTACTTC.

For the CDR3, the DNA is TGTTCTTCAAGAGACGGCTACACCTTC. Protein sequence: CSSRDGYTF. The chain carries TRBV25-1 and TRBJ1-2, with no clear D. The V gene's germline CDR1 is MGHDK and CDR2 SYGVNS. This CDR3 is built from 9 residues.

A few counts support this clone. V is TRBV10-1 and J is TRBJ1-5; D gene uncertain. Trimming took off 1 base at V and 6 bases at J, with 4 bases between the two ends. There are 12 residues in the CDR3. The germline V gene has CDR1 WNHNN and CDR2 SYGVQD (reference sequence). The CDR3 DNA is TGCGCCAGCAGTGAGTACGGTCAGCCCCAGCATTTT. It specifies CASSEYGQPQHF.

CDR3 nucleotide sequence: TGCGCCAGCAGCCAAGATCTTGATGGGGACAGGGGGGATGAGCAGTTCTTC. Its translation: CASSQDLDGDRGDEQFF. The V gene is TRBV4-3, the J gene TRBJ2-1; 11 bases fit TRBD1. Germline V gene data show CDR1 as LGHNA and CDR2 as YSLEER. The junction had 9 bases not matched to a gene; V was cut back by 0 bases and J by 8 bases. CDR3 length: 17 amino acids.